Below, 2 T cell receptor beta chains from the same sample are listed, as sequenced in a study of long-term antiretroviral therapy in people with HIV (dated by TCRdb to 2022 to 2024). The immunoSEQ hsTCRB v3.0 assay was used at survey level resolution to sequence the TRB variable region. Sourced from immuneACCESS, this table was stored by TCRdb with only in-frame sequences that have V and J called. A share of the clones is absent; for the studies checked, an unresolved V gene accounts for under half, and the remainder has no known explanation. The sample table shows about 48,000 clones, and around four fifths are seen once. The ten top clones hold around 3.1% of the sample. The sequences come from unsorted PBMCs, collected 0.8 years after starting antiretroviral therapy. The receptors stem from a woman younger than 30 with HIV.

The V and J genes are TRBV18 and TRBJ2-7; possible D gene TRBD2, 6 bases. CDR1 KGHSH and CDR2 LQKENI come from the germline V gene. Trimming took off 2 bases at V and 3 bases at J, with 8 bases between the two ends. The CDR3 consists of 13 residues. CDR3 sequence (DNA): TGTGCCAGCTCACCAGGGACTGACTACGAGCAGTACTTC. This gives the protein CASSPGTDYEQYF. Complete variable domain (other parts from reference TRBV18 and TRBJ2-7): NAGVMQNPRHLVRRRGQEARLRCSPMKGHSHVYWYRQLPEEGLKFMVYLQKENIIDESGMPKERFSAEFPKEGPSILRIQQVVRGDSAAYFCASSPGTDYEQYFGPGTRLTVT.

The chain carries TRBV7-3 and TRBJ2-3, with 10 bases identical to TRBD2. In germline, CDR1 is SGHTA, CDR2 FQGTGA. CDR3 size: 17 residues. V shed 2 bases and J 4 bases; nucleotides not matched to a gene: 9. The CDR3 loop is CASSLGRLAGVADTQYF. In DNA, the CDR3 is TGTGCCAGCAGCTTAGGGCGCCTAGCGGGAGTAGCAGATACGCAGTATTTT.